This T cell receptor (beta chain) was observed in a study of cytomegalovirus exposure and HLA in healthy donors. The CDR3 loop spans 14 amino acids. Germline V lookup: CDR1 SGHAT, CDR2 FQNNGV. V was clipped by 3 bases and J by 2 bases; unmatched bases: 2. PCR primers comprised 60 Vbeta and 13 Jbeta primers. Produced via immunoSEQ multiplex PCR; TCRdb's table is partial and in-frame only. This sample lists around 76,000 clones; its ten largest clones have about 0.83%. This TCR derives from a boy younger than 18 in good health and CMV-seronegative. The chain couples TRBV11-2 to TRBJ2-7, with 9 bases aligning to TRBD1. The specimen sequenced was PBMCs. The CDR3 DNA sequence: TGTGCCAGCAGCTTCGGGACAGGGACCTACGAGCAGTACTTC. Amino acid sequence: CASSFGTGTYEQYF.